This T cell receptor (beta chain) was recovered during a study of early T cells in non-severe SARS-CoV-2 infection. The overall study: Bulk RNA taken from unsorted whole blood was sequenced, leaving chains unpaired. Study-level findings and limits: Anti-spike CD8 responses were favored by VDJdb matching, which missed private and CD4 specificities.

Each cDNA molecule carried a unique molecular identifier. One entry per CDR3 protein results from TCRdb running MiXCR on the 5' RACE reads. The table shows some 53,000 distinct CDR3 sequences, with 7% to 9% occurring only once. The CDR3 has 14 amino acids. Trimming removed 8 bases at V and 7 bases at J, with 18 bases between. The V gene's germline CDR1 is KGHSH and CDR2 LQKENI. This clonotype was counted between two and nine times. Its antigen is currently unknown. The genes are TRBV18 and TRBJ1-5; a weak D match, TRBD1 (6 bases). The sequencing input was whole blood. This clonotype originated in an adult who was a healthcare worker with PCR-confirmed SARS-CoV-2 infection or an uninfected control (not recorded which). The CDR3 DNA follows: TGTGCCAGCCCGGGGGGCAGGGATCACCAGCCCCAGCATTTT. Encoded protein: CASPGGRDHQPQHF.